This TCR beta chain was sequenced in a study of blood T cell repertoires in COVID-19. Study-level background: Samples representing acute and convalescent COVID-19 were sourced from the United States, Italy and Spain. The cDNA or gDNA used as material had been derived from T cells, B-cell-depleted T cells, or PBMCs.

Original methodology: Amplification of reference gene primers provided the estimated nucleated cell counts. Sequencing used immunoSEQ multiplex PCR; TCRdb keeps in-frame clones, though not all of them. The V and J calls and clone size were taken over from that table, and D and trimming were inferred from the DNA. The sample records roughly 36,000 clones, around 86% being singletons. This receptor was obtained from a man aged 80 or over with active COVID-19. The sequenced sample consisted of peripheral blood.

CDR3 nucleotide sequence: TGTGCCAGCAAACTAGCGGGGGTTCAAGAGACCCAGTACTTC. Residues: CASKLAGVQETQYF. The chain joins TRBV2 to TRBJ2-5; 11 positions match TRBD2. The CDR3 totals 14 residues. CDR1 is SNHLY, CDR2 FYNNEI, per germline. With V trimmed by 7 bases and J by 2 bases, 3 bases remained unmatched. Based on the CDR3 plus reference TRBV2 and TRBJ2-5, the full variable domain is EPEVTQTPSHQVTQMGQEVILRCVPISNHLYFYWYRQILGQKVEFLVSFYNNEISEKSEIFDDQFSVERPDGSNFTLKIRSTKLEDSAMYFCASKLAGVQETQYFGPGTRLLVL.